This T cell receptor beta chain was sequenced during a study of blood T cell repertoires in COVID-19. Trimming shortened V by 0 bases and J by 7 bases, and 9 bases separated the two germline ends. Germline-derived CDR1 and CDR2 are WNHNN and SYGVQD (reference sequence). This CDR3 spans 13 amino acids. Sequenced by immunoSEQ multiplex PCR; TCRdb stores in-frame clones only, minus some. The sample includes tens of thousands of clones, roughly 80% of them seen just once. The sample comprised peripheral blood. The receptor was isolated from a woman aged 55-69 years with acute or convalescent COVID-19. The chain carries TRBV10-1 and TRBJ1-1; D possibly corresponds to TRBD1 (6 bases). For the CDR3, the DNA is TGCGCCAGCAGTGAGTCGAACAGGGTTGAAGCTTTCTTT. Its translation: CASSESNRVEAFF.